The subject of this entry is one TCR beta chain. The data belong to a study of OX40 agonist ivuxolimab in advanced cancers. The CDR3 is 17 residues long. Germline V gene lookup returns CDR1 MDHEN and CDR2 SYDVKM. V was pared by 1 base and J by 3 bases, with 10 bases of the junction left unmatched. Produced via immunoSEQ multiplex PCR; TCRdb's table is partial and in-frame only. The profile shows about 46,000 clones, about nine tenths of them singletons. This chain links TRBV28 with TRBJ2-3, with 7 bases lining up with TRBD1. The sample in question was CD4+ or CD8+ T cells sorted from blood, obtained in a trial of the OX40 agonist ivuxolimab. This clonotype originated in an adult with an advanced solid tumor such as melanoma, head and neck, liver or kidney cancer. This chain's CDR3 is CASSLSGLQGYTDTQYF. The CDR3 DNA reads TGTGCCAGCAGTTTATCGGGATTACAGGGGTATACAGATACGCAGTATTTT.